A selection of T cell receptor beta chains follows, all from one sample in a study of cytomegalovirus exposure and HLA in healthy donors. Here immunoSEQ multiplex PCR was the method, and the copy in TCRdb shows in-frame clones only, minus some. The sample has some 140,000 clones; approximately 84% are singletons. Sequenced sample: PBMCs. The receptors were gathered from a woman in her twenties or thirties in good health and CMV-seronegative. The CDR3 runs from the conserved cysteine through the conserved F or W. Each record gives: J gene, D gene, clone size, V gene, CDR3 protein, CDR3 DNA. A D gene is named only where the DNA matches it firmly. Size is omitted from some rows. Given values are once, few, many or a class for expanded clones.

TRBJ1-3 | . | . | TRBV6-6 | CASSSQTGNTIYF | TGTGCCAGCAGTTCCCAGACTGGAAACACCATATATTTT
TRBJ2-5 | TRBD2 | . | TRBV18 | CASSPPRGGEETQYF | TGTGCCAGCTCACCACCGCGGGGAGGGGAAGAGACCCAGTACTTC
TRBJ1-4 | TRBD1 | . | TRBV18 | CASSPPRTGGREKLFF | TGTGCCAGCTCACCACCAAGGACAGGGGGACGAGAAAAACTGTTTTTT
TRBJ1-2 | TRBD1 | . | TRBV2 | CASSEARDRLITNYGYTF | TGTGCCAGCAGTGAAGCGCGGGACAGATTAATCACTAACTATGGCTACACCTTC
TRBJ2-2 | TRBD1 | . | TRBV18 | CASSPRATGGTGELFF | TGTGCCAGCTCACCACGGGCAACAGGGGGCACCGGGGAGCTGTTTTTT
TRBJ2-3 | . | . | TRBV5-4 | CASSFRGTTDTQYF | TGTGCCAGCAGCTTTCGGGGGACCACAGATACGCAGTATTTT
TRBJ2-3 | . | once | TRBV2 | CASKGEREDTQYF | TGTGCCAGCAAGGGTGAAAGGGAGGATACGCAGTATTTT
TRBJ1-1 | . | once | TRBV6-5 | CASSSHYRETEAFF | TGTGCCAGCAGTAGCCACTACAGGGAGACTGAAGCTTTCTTT
TRBJ1-2 | TRBD1 | few | TRBV7-9 | CASSRGQVLYDGYTF | TGTGCCAGCAGTCGGGGACAGGTGCTTTACGATGGCTACACCTTC
TRBJ2-2 | . | . | TRBV6-1 | CASKVVVDTGELFF | TGTGCCAGCAAAGTAGTTGTGGACACCGGGGAGCTGTTTTTT
TRBJ1-1 | . | . | TRBV28 | CASSLSTRGQTEAFF | TGTGCCAGCAGTTTATCTACCAGGGGTCAGACTGAAGCTTTCTTT
TRBJ1-5 | . | . | TRBV19 | CASEPVRLSNQPQHF | TGTGCCAGTGAGCCTGTTCGCCTTAGCAATCAGCCCCAGCATTTT
TRBJ2-2 | . | . | TRBV5-5 | CASSFRGESGELFF | TGTGCCAGCAGCTTCAGGGGGGAGTCCGGGGAGCTGTTTTTT
TRBJ2-5 | TRBD2 | . | TRBV5-1 | CASSRGVQETQYF | TGCGCCAGCAGCCGGGGGGTCCAAGAGACCCAGTACTTC
TRBJ2-7 | TRBD1 | . | TRBV5-1 | CASSLLFGGQGYEQYF | TGCGCCAGCAGCTTGCTTTTTGGGGGACAGGGGTACGAGCAGTACTTC
TRBJ1-6 | . | once | TRBV5-1 | CASSTSSYNSPLHF | TGCGCCAGCAGTACGAGCTCCTATAATTCACCCCTCCACTTT
TRBJ1-1 | . | . | TRBV27 | CASSLRQTNTEAFF | TGTGCCAGCAGTTTACGGCAGACTAACACTGAAGCTTTCTTT
TRBJ1-2 | . | . | TRBV6-5 | CASSTPGDPNYGYTF | TGTGCCAGCAGTACTCCAGGGGACCCTAACTATGGCTACACCTTC
TRBJ1-2 | TRBD1 | . | TRBV7-2 | CASSFGTDYGYTF | TGTGCCAGCAGCTTCGGGACAGACTATGGCTACACCTTC
TRBJ2-5 | . | . | TRBV5-1 | CASSASGEETQYF | TGCGCCAGCAGCGCGTCGGGGGAAGAGACCCAGTACTTC
TRBJ2-3 | . | . | TRBV18 | CASSPIKGEGDSTDTQYF | TGTGCCAGCTCACCAATCAAAGGCGAGGGGGATAGCACAGATACGCAGTATTTT
TRBJ2-7 | TRBD2 | . | TRBV7-3 | CASSLMGRGVYEQYF | TGTGCCAGCAGCTTAATGGGGCGGGGGGTCTACGAGCAGTACTTC
TRBJ1-3 | TRBD1 | . | TRBV4-1 | CASSQVRLTGTGVRPGNTIYF | TGCGCCAGCAGCCAAGTTCGACTAACCGGGACAGGGGTACGTCCTGGAAACACCATATATTTT
TRBJ2-4 | TRBD2 | . | TRBV5-6 | CASSNPSGGVMENIQYF | TGTGCCAGCAGCAACCCTAGCGGGGGAGTGATGGAAAACATTCAGTACTTC
TRBJ1-5 | TRBD1 | . | TRBV5-6 | CASSLDRGLGNQPQHF | TGTGCCAGCAGCTTGGACAGGGGGCTCGGCAATCAGCCCCAGCATTTT
TRBJ2-5 | . | few | TRBV7-2 | CASSLNGQYQETQYF | TGTGCCAGCAGCCTCAACGGACAGTACCAAGAGACCCAGTACTTC
TRBJ1-5 | . | . | TRBV18 | CASSPLEVTPYSNQPQHF | TGTGCCAGCTCACCACTGGAGGTGACACCATATAGCAATCAGCCCCAGCATTTT
TRBJ2-5 | TRBD2 | once | TRBV5-1 | CASSLGLAGGQVGETQYF | TGCGCCAGCAGCTTGGGACTAGCGGGGGGCCAGGTAGGAGAGACCCAGTACTTC
TRBJ1-6 | TRBD1 | few | TRBV2 | CASARAGGSSPLHF | TGTGCCAGCGCGAGGGCAGGGGGGAGTTCACCCCTCCACTTT
TRBJ1-5 | TRBD1 | . | TRBV7-2 | CASSLTGTGGPQPQHF | TGTGCCAGCAGCTTAACCGGGACAGGAGGGCCTCAGCCCCAGCATTTT
TRBJ2-3 | TRBD1 | . | TRBV5-1 | CASSLASGTGGYTQYF | TGCGCCAGCAGCTTGGCCTCCGGGACAGGGGGGTATACGCAGTATTTT
TRBJ1-5 | . | . | TRBV6-6 | CASRIRGNQPQHF | TGTGCCAGCAGGATCCGCGGCAATCAGCCCCAGCATTTT
TRBJ1-1 | TRBD1 | . | TRBV7-2 | CASSPRDRVGTEAFF | TGTGCCAGCAGCCCTCGGGACAGGGTTGGGACTGAAGCTTTCTTT
TRBJ1-5 | . | . | TRBV28 | CASSFPDSSNQPQHF | TGTGCCAGCAGTTTCCCGGACAGTAGCAATCAGCCCCAGCATTTT
TRBJ2-2 | . | . | TRBV5-6 | CASSLRQATGELFF | TGTGCCAGCAGCTTAAGACAGGCCACCGGGGAGCTGTTTTTT
TRBJ2-5 | . | . | TRBV7-2 | CASSDSWGETQYF | TGTGCCAGCAGCGACAGTTGGGGTGAGACCCAGTACTTC
TRBJ1-1 | . | . | TRBV2 | CASSEAPLSEAFF | TGTGCCAGCAGTGAAGCCCCACTTTCTGAAGCTTTCTTT
TRBJ1-2 | . | few | TRBV19 | CASSMGGSYGYTF | TGTGCCAGTAGTATGGGGGGGAGCTATGGCTACACCTTC